This record covers a single T cell receptor beta chain. This record comes from a study of blood T cell repertoires in COVID-19. The V gene's germline CDR1 is LNHNV and CDR2 YYDKDF (reference sequence). Trimming removed 0 bases from V and 8 bases from J, with 22 bases in between. The CDR3 is 17 residues long. Clones were read by immunoSEQ multiplex PCR, and TCRdb kept only the in-frame ones, dropping some. The sample has approximately 190,000 clones, about 88% seen once. Self-reported history from a screening survey and questionnaire set each donor's cohort. Sequencing used PBMCs or T cells enriched from blood (not recorded which). This TCR derives from a woman aged 40 to 50 in a cohort exposed to, infected with or recovered from COVID-19 (not recorded which). The chain has TRBV15 and TRBJ1-2, with D perhaps TRBD1 (5 bases). The CDR3 protein is CATSRDSRGAREGGYTF. In nucleotides, the CDR3 is TGTGCCACCAGCAGAGATTCCCGGGGTGCCAGGGAGGGCGGCTACACCTTC.